This is a list of T cell receptor beta chains from one sample in a study of shared clonotypes between healthy human individuals. Clones were sequenced by immunoSEQ multiplex PCR, and TCRdb holds only the in-frame ones, with some missing. The sample records around 2,000,000 clones, 95% being singletons. The sequenced sample was naive CD4+ T cells sorted from blood. These receptors came from a man younger than 35 in good health. The conserved cysteine and the conserved F or W are not part of the CDR3 here. Fields, in order: D gene, V gene, J gene, clone size, CDR3 protein. A D gene is named only where the DNA matches it firmly. Some rows mark clone size as missing; the rest say once, few, many or name a class of expanded clone.

>NA|TRBV5-8|TRBJ1-4|NA
ASSLEGTATNEKLF
>TRBD1|TRBV10-3|TRBJ1-1|NA
AISDKQGTTEAF
>NA|TRBV6-5|TRBJ2-7|NA
ASGPLQTEQY
>TRBD1|TRBV28|TRBJ1-1|NA
ASSPRDRNTEAF
>NA|TRBV11-2|TRBJ2-5|once
ASSRDSYQETQY
>NA|TRBV7-9|TRBJ2-5|NA
ASSLDGGWETQY
>NA|TRBV10-1|TRBJ1-1|once
ASSESIMNTEAF
>TRBD1|TRBV5-6|TRBJ2-7|NA
ASSPRQGNSYEQY
>NA|TRBV29-1|TRBJ2-2|NA
SAHNTGELF
>TRBD2|TRBV5-1|TRBJ2-2|NA
ASSLPGTKGELF
>NA|TRBV5-1|TRBJ1-1|NA
ASSPQGPILRNTEAF
>NA|TRBV12-5|TRBJ1-2|NA
ASGLLDSLANYGYT
>NA|TRBV6-1|TRBJ1-1|NA
ATSRQVENTEAF
>NA|TRBV5-6|TRBJ1-6|NA
ASSLDNGASAPLH